This T cell receptor beta chain is drawn from a study of response to subunit inactivated influenza vaccine. Whole-study results and caveats: Each seasonal flu vaccination may recruit only limited new T cells, authors suggested.

TCRdb re-derived calls from the RT-PCR reads in MiXCR, one entry per CDR3 protein. This sample has fewer than 750,000 distinct CDR3 sequences, with 13% to 15% found just once. A note on this clonotype: The antigen remains unidentified.

The receptor comes from a man aged 45-60 years who received an inactivated influenza vaccine. The sequencing here drew on PBMCs from blood, taken 11 to 12 days after vaccination.

CDR3 in DNA: TGTGCCAGCAGCCTCTCCCAGGGTACCGGATATGGCTACACCTTC. As protein: CASSLSQGTGYGYTF. The chain is built from TRBV5-6 and TRBJ1-2; possible D gene TRBD1, 5 bases. The CDR3 runs to 15 residues. CDR1 and CDR2 from the germline V gene are SGHDT and YYEEEE. V gave up 4 bases and J gave up 5 bases, with 18 bases separating them. Drawing the rest from reference TRBV5-6 and TRBJ1-2, the complete variable domain is DAGVTQSPTHLIKTRGQQVTLRCSPKSGHDTVSWYQQALGQGPQFIFQYYEEEERQRGNFPDRFSGHQFPNYSSELNVNALLLGDSALYLCASSLSQGTGYGYTFGSGTRLTVV.